Listed below are T cell receptor beta chains from one sample, sequenced in a study of technical replicates of blood from a handful of donors. The protocol was immunoSEQ multiplex PCR, while the TCRdb copy is restricted to in-frame clones and leaves out a portion. The data contain under 95,000 clones, 92% of them singletons. Sequencing input: T cells isolated from PBMCs. The source of these receptors is a human donor in good health. The CDR3 runs from the conserved cysteine through the conserved F or W. D genes are given only for firm matches. Some rows mark clone size as missing; the rest say once, few, many or name a class of expanded clone.

>TRBV28|14|.|TRBD1|TRBJ1-5
CASSFQGANQPQHF
TGTGCCAGCAGTTTTCAGGGGGCAAATCAGCCCCAGCATTTT
>TRBV7-9|14|.|.|TRBJ2-7
CASRSIRGGYEQYF
TGTGCCAGCAGATCTATACGTGGCGGCTACGAGCAGTACTTC
>TRBV9|14|.|TRBD1|TRBJ2-7
CASSPGQGFYEQYF
TGTGCCAGCAGCCCGGGACAGGGATTCTACGAGCAGTACTTC
>TRBV7-9|16|.|TRBD1|TRBJ1-1
CASSPRTGGHYTEAFF
TGTGCCAGCAGCCCTCGGACAGGGGGCCATTACACTGAAGCTTTCTTT
>TRBV7-9|13|once|TRBD1|TRBJ2-7
CASSFTGEREQYF
TGTGCCAGCAGCTTTACAGGGGAGAGGGAGCAGTACTTC
>TRBV10-3|14|.|TRBD1|TRBJ2-5
CAISDDREGETQYF
TGTGCCATCAGTGATGACAGGGAAGGAGAGACCCAGTACTTC
>TRBV4-3|15|few|.|TRBJ1-1
CASSPTKEPGTSAFF
TGCGCCAGCAGCCCTACCAAGGAACCGGGGACTTCGGCTTTCTTT
>TRBV27|14|.|.|TRBJ2-1
CASSLAGTNNEQFF
TGTGCCAGCAGTTTAGCGGGAACGAACAATGAGCAGTTCTTC
>TRBV5-4|14|.|.|TRBJ2-2
CASSSSSNTGELFF
TGTGCCAGCTCCTCCTCCTCGAACACCGGGGAGCTGTTTTTT
>TRBV5-1|13|.|.|TRBJ2-7
CASSSSFAYEQYF
TGCGCCAGCAGCTCAAGCTTCGCCTACGAGCAGTACTTC
>TRBV11-3|14|.|TRBD2|TRBJ2-7
CASSLYSGFYEQYF
TGTGCCAGCAGCTTATATAGCGGGTTCTACGAGCAGTACTTC
>TRBV6-5|14|.|.|TRBJ2-7
CASSPWVEDREQYF
TGTGCCAGCAGTCCCTGGGTCGAGGATCGGGAGCAGTACTTC
>TRBV4-2|16|many|.|TRBJ2-7
CASSQDQETPSYEQYF
TGTGCCAGCAGCCAAGATCAGGAAACTCCCTCCTACGAGCAGTACTTC
>TRBV2|12|once|.|TRBJ2-3
CASSEAQDTQYF
TGTGCCAGCAGTGAAGCGCAGGATACGCAGTATTTT
>TRBV11-2|15|.|TRBD1|TRBJ2-2
CASSPGTGDTGELFF
TGTGCCAGCAGCCCTGGGACAGGGGACACCGGGGAGCTGTTTTTT
>TRBV9|15|.|TRBD1|TRBJ1-1
CASSGTGGLNTEAFF
TGTGCCAGCAGCGGGACAGGGGGCTTGAACACTGAAGCTTTCTTT
>TRBV20-1|11|.|.|TRBJ2-1
CSAEPLNEQFF
TGCAGTGCTGAGCCGCTTAATGAGCAGTTCTTC
>TRBV7-3|16|.|.|TRBJ2-3
CASSLISGFSTDTQYF
TGTGCCAGCAGCTTGATTAGCGGATTCAGCACAGATACGCAGTATTTT
>TRBV10-3|14|.|TRBD2|TRBJ2-5
CAISSGREQETQYF
TGTGCCATTTCTAGCGGGAGGGAGCAAGAGACCCAGTACTTC
>TRBV5-1|14|.|.|TRBJ2-7
CASSLASQFYEQYF
TGCGCCAGCAGCTTGGCATCACAGTTCTACGAGCAGTACTTC
>TRBV4-2|12|once|.|TRBJ2-1
CASSQVMFEQFF
TGTGCCAGCAGCCAAGTAATGTTTGAGCAGTTCTTC
>TRBV19|15|.|TRBD1|TRBJ1-5
CASSSEGQVYQPQHF
TGTGCCAGTAGTAGTGAGGGACAGGTATATCAGCCCCAGCATTTT
>TRBV19|17|.|.|TRBJ1-4
CASSRQYIVATNEKLFF
TGTGCCAGTAGCAGACAGTACATAGTGGCAACTAATGAAAAACTGTTTTTT
>TRBV5-1|14|few|TRBD1|TRBJ1-1
CASSPRTGNTEAFF
TGCGCCAGCAGCCCTAGGACAGGGAACACTGAAGCTTTCTTT
>TRBV7-7|14|.|.|TRBJ2-3
CASSLEGDIDTQYF
TGTGCTAGCAGCCTCGAGGGAGATATAGATACGCAGTATTTT
>TRBV27|13|once|.|TRBJ2-2
CASSPSNTGELFF
TGTGCCAGCAGTCCCTCGAACACCGGGGAGCTGTTTTTT
>TRBV10-3|17|.|TRBD1|TRBJ2-7
CAISESEVTGGHYEQYF
TGTGCCATCAGTGAGTCAGAGGTAACAGGGGGTCACTACGAGCAGTACTTC
>TRBV6-5|14|.|.|TRBJ1-1
CASSYQGLNTEAFF
TGTGCCAGCAGTTACCAGGGTTTGAACACTGAAGCTTTCTTT
>TRBV4-2|15|.|TRBD2|TRBJ2-5
CASSQDPSGQETQYF
TGTGCCAGCAGCCAAGACCCTAGCGGCCAAGAGACCCAGTACTTC
>TRBV29-1|13|.|.|TRBJ2-1
CSENISTIIEQFF
TGCAGCGAAAACATTTCGACAATCATCGAGCAGTTCTTC
>TRBV27|14|.|.|TRBJ2-7
CASSVGAPPYEQYF
TGTGCCAGCAGTGTGGGGGCCCCCCCCTACGAGCAGTACTTC
>TRBV9|15|.|.|TRBJ2-5
CASSPRRGVQETQYF
TGTGCCAGCAGCCCCCGGAGGGGAGTCCAAGAGACCCAGTACTTC
>TRBV7-8|17|.|.|TRBJ2-4
CASSSYSVSWEIDIQYF
TGTGCCAGCAGCTCCTATTCGGTTTCTTGGGAGATAGACATTCAGTACTTC
>TRBV5-6|15|.|TRBD2|TRBJ2-5
CASSLLAGGQETQYF
TGTGCCAGCAGCTTACTAGCGGGGGGTCAAGAGACCCAGTACTTC
>TRBV5-6|14|.|.|TRBJ1-4
CASSSTGVHEKLFF
TGTGCCAGCAGCTCGACAGGAGTACATGAAAAACTGTTTTTT
>TRBV6-5|15|.|.|TRBJ1-3
CASSYSSDRGNTIYF
TGTGCCAGCAGTTACTCATCAGACAGAGGAAACACCATATATTTT
>TRBV5-6|14|.|TRBD1|TRBJ1-2
CASSLITGGDGYTF
TGTGCCAGCAGCTTAATTACAGGGGGCGACGGCTACACCTTC
>TRBV18|15|.|TRBD1|TRBJ1-3
CASSPQGAIGNTIYF
TGTGCCAGCTCACCACAGGGGGCGATTGGAAACACCATATATTTT
>TRBV7-2|15|.|.|TRBJ1-1
CASSLLPSWGAEAFF
TGTGCCAGCAGCTTACTACCTTCATGGGGAGCTGAAGCTTTCTTT
>TRBV7-8|15|.|.|TRBJ2-7
CASSLAAGAGIKQYF
TGTGCCAGCAGCTTAGCCGCCGGCGCGGGGATCAAGCAGTACTTC
>TRBV5-5|15|.|.|TRBJ1-3
CASSLWTASGNTIYF
TGTGCCAGCAGCTTGTGGACAGCCTCTGGAAACACCATATATTTT
>TRBV7-9|14|.|TRBD1|TRBJ1-4
CASSSRGTAEKLFF
TGTGCCAGCAGCTCCCGGGGGACAGCCGAAAAACTGTTTTTT
>TRBV6-5|16|.|.|TRBJ2-7
CASSYSSGHLSYEQYF
TGTGCCAGCAGTTACTCGTCCGGACACCTCTCCTACGAGCAGTACTTC
>TRBV19|14|.|.|TRBJ1-1
CASFQGGFSNEAFF
TGTGCCAGTTTCCAGGGAGGGTTCAGCAATGAAGCTTTCTTT
>TRBV4-1|13|.|.|TRBJ2-7
CASSHTRGLLQYF
TGCGCCAGCAGCCACACCCGGGGACTCCTGCAGTACTTC
>TRBV29-1|13|.|TRBD2|TRBJ2-2
CSVKTSGDGELFF
TGCAGCGTTAAGACTAGCGGGGACGGGGAGCTGTTTTTT
>TRBV2|15|.|TRBD2|TRBJ2-7
CASSEANLAGAEQYF
TGTGCCAGCAGTGAAGCGAATCTAGCGGGAGCCGAGCAGTACTTC
>TRBV7-9|13|few|.|TRBJ1-2
CASSLSPRDGYTF
TGTGCCAGCAGTTTGTCTCCCCGGGATGGCTACACCTTC
>TRBV9|15|.|TRBD2|TRBJ2-7
CASSAPAAGYYEQYF
TGTGCCAGCAGCGCCCCCGCAGCGGGGTACTACGAGCAGTACTTC
>TRBV4-3|14|.|.|TRBJ1-2
CASSQDQGSYGYTF
TGCGCCAGCAGCCAAGATCAGGGATCCTATGGCTACACCTTC
>TRBV15|15|.|TRBD2|TRBJ2-7
CATSRERGTIYEQYF
TGTGCCACCAGCAGAGAACGCGGGACTATCTACGAGCAGTACTTC
>TRBV11-2|16|.|TRBD1|TRBJ1-1
CASSPVQGAPGTEAFF
TGTGCCAGCAGCCCGGTACAGGGGGCGCCGGGTACTGAAGCTTTCTTT
>TRBV27|13|.|.|TRBJ1-5
CASSLWYGQPQHF
TGTGCCAGCAGTTTATGGTACGGGCAGCCCCAGCATTTT
>TRBV7-8|18|.|TRBD2|TRBJ2-7
CASSLGLAGTQLTYEQYF
TGTGCCAGCAGTTTGGGACTAGCGGGAACACAACTGACCTACGAGCAGTACTTC
>TRBV9|15|.|TRBD1|TRBJ2-5
CASSVEDRVRETQYF
TGTGCCAGCAGCGTAGAGGACAGGGTCCGTGAGACCCAGTACTTC
>TRBV7-3|14|.|TRBD1|TRBJ1-2
CASSSPGTDYGYTF
TGTGCCAGCAGCTCTCCGGGGACAGATTATGGCTACACCTTC
>TRBV18|15|.|TRBD1|TRBJ1-2
CASSPPGQGAYGYTF
TGTGCCAGCTCACCACCGGGACAGGGCGCATATGGCTACACCTTC